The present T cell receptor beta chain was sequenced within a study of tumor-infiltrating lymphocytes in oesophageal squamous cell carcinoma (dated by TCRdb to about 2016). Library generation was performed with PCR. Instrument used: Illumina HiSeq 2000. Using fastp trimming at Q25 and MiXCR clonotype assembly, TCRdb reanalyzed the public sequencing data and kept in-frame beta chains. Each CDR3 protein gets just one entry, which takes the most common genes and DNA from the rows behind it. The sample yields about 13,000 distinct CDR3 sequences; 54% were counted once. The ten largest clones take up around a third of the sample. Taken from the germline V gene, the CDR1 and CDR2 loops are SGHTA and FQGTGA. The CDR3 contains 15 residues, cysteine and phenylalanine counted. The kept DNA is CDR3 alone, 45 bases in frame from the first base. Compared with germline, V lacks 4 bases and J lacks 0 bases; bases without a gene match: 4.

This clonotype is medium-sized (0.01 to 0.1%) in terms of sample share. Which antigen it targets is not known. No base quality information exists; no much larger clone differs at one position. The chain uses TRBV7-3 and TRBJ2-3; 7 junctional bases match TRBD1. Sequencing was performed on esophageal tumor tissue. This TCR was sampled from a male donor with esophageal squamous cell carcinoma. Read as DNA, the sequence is TGTGCCAGCAGCTACGACAGGGAGAGCACAGATACGCAGTATTTT. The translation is CASSYDRESTDTQYF.